The sequence of this T cell receptor (beta chain) was determined in a study of T cell responses to AZD1222 COVID-19 vaccine. The study's findings and limits: Unmutated variant regions are reportedly the target of nearly half of TCRs that are spike-specific.

CDR3 length: 14 amino acids. The data were produced by immunoSEQ multiplex PCR, yet TCRdb's version contains in-frame clones alone and is incomplete. The data show about 130,000 clones, 85% to 95% seen once. On this clone: The antigen remains undetermined.

This TCR was recovered from an adult in good health. V and J are TRBV21-1 and TRBJ2-3; the DNA was not compared with TRBD2, the D call given in the table. TRBV21-1 is a recognized pseudogene. The material sequenced was peripheral blood, taken on day 0 of AZD1222 vaccination. DNA of the CDR3: TGTGCCAGCAGCAAAAGGGCGGGAACAGATACGCAGTATTTT. As protein: CASSKRAGTDTQYF.